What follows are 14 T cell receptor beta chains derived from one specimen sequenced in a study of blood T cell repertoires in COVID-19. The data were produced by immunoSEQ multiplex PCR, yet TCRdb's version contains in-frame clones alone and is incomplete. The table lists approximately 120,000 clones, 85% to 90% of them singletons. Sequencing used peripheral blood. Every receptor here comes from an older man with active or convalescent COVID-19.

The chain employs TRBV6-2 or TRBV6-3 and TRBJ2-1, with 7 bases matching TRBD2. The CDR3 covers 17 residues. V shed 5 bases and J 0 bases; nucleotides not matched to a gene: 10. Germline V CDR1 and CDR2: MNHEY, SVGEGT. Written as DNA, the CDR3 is TGTGCCAGCAGTCCCATAGCGGGCCGAAGCTCCTACAATGAGCAGTTCTTC. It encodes CASSPIAGRSSYNEQFF.

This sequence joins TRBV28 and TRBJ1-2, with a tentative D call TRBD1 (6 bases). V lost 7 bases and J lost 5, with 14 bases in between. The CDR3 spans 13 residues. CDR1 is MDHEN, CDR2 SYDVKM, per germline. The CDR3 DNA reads TGTGCCAGCACCAGCGGCAGGGGATATGGCTACACCTTC. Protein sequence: CASTSGRGYGYTF.

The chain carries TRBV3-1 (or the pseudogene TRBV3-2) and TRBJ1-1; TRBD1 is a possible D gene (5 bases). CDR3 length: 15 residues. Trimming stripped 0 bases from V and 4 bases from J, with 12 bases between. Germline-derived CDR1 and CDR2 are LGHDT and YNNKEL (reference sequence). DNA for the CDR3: TGTGCCAGCAGCCAAGAAACTCTCGGGGGCACTGAAGCTTTCTTT. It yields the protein CASSQETLGGTEAFF.

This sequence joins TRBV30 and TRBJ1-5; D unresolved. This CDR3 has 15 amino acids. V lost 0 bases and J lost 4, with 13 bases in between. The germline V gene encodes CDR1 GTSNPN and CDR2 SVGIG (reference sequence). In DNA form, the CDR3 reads TGTGCCTGGAGTGTAGAATACCTTACTAATCAGCCCCAGCATTTT. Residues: CAWSVEYLTNQPQHF.

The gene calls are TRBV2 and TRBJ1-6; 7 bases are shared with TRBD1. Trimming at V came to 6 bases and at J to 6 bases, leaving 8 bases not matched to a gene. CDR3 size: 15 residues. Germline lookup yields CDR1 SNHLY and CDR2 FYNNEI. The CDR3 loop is CASSPDRVGNSPLHF. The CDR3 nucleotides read TGTGCCAGCAGCCCCGACAGGGTTGGTAATTCACCCCTCCACTTT.

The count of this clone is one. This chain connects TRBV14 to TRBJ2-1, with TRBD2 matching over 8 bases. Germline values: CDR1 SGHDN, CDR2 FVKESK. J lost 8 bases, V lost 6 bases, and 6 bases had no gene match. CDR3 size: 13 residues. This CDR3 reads CASRVGGAYEQFF. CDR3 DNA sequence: TGTGCCAGCAGGGTCGGGGGGGCCTATGAGCAGTTCTTC.

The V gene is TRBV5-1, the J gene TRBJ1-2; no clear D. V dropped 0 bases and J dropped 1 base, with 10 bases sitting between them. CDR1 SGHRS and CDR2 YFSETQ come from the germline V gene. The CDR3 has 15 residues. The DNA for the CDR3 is TGCGCCAGCAGCTTGGTCCCGGGAGGTAACTATGGCTACACCTTC. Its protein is CASSLVPGGNYGYTF.

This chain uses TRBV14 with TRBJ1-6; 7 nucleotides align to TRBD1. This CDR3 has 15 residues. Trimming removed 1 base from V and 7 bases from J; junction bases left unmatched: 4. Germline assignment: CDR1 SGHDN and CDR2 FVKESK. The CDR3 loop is CASSQGRQGNSPLHF. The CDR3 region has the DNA TGTGCCAGCAGCCAAGGCAGACAGGGAAATTCACCCCTCCACTTT. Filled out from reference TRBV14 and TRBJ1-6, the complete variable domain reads EAGVTQFPSHSVIEKGQTVTLRCDPISGHDNLYWYRRVMGKEIKFLLHFVKESKQDESGMPNNRFLAERTGGTYSTLKVQPAELEDSGVYFCASSQGRQGNSPLHFGNGTRLTVT.

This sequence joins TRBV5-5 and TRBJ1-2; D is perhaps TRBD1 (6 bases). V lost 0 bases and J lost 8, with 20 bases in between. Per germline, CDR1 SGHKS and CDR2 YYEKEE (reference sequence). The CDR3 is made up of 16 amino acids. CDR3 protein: CASSLGTDQLIGGYTF. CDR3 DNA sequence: TGTGCCAGCAGCTTGGGGACAGACCAGCTCATCGGAGGCTACACCTTC.

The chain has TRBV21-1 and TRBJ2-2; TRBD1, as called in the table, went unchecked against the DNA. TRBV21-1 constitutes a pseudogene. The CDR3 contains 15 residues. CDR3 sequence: CASKNRDPNTGELFF. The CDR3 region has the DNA TGTGCCAGCAAGAACAGGGACCCGAACACCGGGGAGCTGTTTTTT.

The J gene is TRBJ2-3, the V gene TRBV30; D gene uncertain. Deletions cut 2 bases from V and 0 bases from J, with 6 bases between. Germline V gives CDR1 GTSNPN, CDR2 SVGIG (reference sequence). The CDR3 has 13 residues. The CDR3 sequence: CAWSQFSTDTQYF. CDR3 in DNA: TGTGCCTGGAGTCAGTTTAGCACAGATACGCAGTATTTT.

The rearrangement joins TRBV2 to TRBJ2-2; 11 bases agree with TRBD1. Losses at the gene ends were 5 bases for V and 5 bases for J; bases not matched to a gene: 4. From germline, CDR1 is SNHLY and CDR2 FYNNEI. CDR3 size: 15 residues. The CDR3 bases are TGTGCCAGCAGTATTGGGACAGGGGGAACCGGGGAGCTGTTTTTT. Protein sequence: CASSIGTGGTGELFF.

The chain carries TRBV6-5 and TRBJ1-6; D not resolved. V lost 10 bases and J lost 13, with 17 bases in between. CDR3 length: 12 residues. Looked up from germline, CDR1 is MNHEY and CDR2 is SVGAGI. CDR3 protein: CATRTEFGPLHF. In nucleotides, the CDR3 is TGTGCCACCAGGACTGAATTTGGTCCCCTCCACTTT.

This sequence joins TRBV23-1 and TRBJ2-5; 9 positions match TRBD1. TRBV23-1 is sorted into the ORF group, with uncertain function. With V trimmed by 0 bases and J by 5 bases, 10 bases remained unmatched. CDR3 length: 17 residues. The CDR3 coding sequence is TGCGCCAGCAGTCAATCTGGCGGGGGACAGGGACAGGAGACCCAGTACTTC. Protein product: CASSQSGGGQGQETQYF.